One and the same sample provided the 17 T cell receptor beta chains below, sequenced in a study of blood T cells in healthy people across ages. Next came a second PCR, run for about 6 to 11 cycles, which used a sample-barcoded 5' primer along with a J-beta primer mix. TCRdb re-derived calls from the 5' RACE reads in MiXCR, one entry per CDR3 protein. The sample has more than 700,000 distinct CDR3 sequences, approximately 55% seen once. Source material: blood. These receptors were collected from a man aged 80 or over in good health.

V usage is TRBV12-3 or TRBV12-4 and J usage is TRBJ2-3, with TRBD1 identical over 7 bases. This CDR3 contains 11 residues. V trimming: 7 bases; J trimming: 14 bases; junction bases outside the gene matches: 9. The CDR3: CASINRGYAYF. CDR3 sequence (DNA): TGTGCCAGCATCAACAGGGGATACGCGTATTTT.

This chain uses TRBV28 with TRBJ1-5; D is unclear. The length of the CDR3 is 15 residues. Trimming removed 8 bases from V and 2 bases from J, with 16 bases in between. Germline V gene lookup returns CDR1 MDHEN and CDR2 SYDVKM. The CDR3 spells CASGLTLGGNQPQHF. CDR3 nucleotide sequence: TGTGCCAGCGGCCTCACATTGGGAGGCAATCAGCCCCAGCATTTT.

The chain uses TRBV3-1 and TRBJ2-5; D is tentatively TRBD1 or TRBD2 (5 bases each). This CDR3 contains 14 residues. Germline-derived CDR1 and CDR2 are LGHDT and YNNKEL (reference sequence). V gave up 2 bases and J gave up 4 bases, with 11 bases separating them. CDR3 sequence reads: CASSQPGPAETQYF. CDR3 coding DNA: TGTGCCAGCAGCCAACCGGGACCAGCAGAGACCCAGTACTTC.

The V gene is TRBV7-2, the J gene TRBJ1-1, with 10 bases that match TRBD1. Germline lookup yields CDR1 SGHTA and CDR2 FQGNSA. J lost 11 bases, V lost 4 bases, and 13 bases had no gene match. The CDR3 loop spans 15 amino acids. The CDR3, as DNA: TGTGCCAGCAGCTCGGGCCCGGGACAGGGGCGCGAGGCTTTCTTT. Translation gives CASSSGPGQGREAFF. Filled out from reference TRBV7-2 and TRBJ1-1, the complete variable domain reads GAGVSQSPSNKVTEKGKDVELRCDPISGHTALYWYRQSLGQGLEFLIYFQGNSAPDKSGLPSDRFSAERTGGSVSTLTIQRTQQEDSAVYLCASSSGPGQGREAFFGQGTRLTVV.

The rearrangement links TRBV4-2 to TRBJ2-2; 9 nucleotides agree with TRBD2. The CDR3 totals 18 residues. V shed 4 bases, J shed 3 bases, and the junction held 12 bases outside the gene matches. Germline V gene data show CDR1 as LGHNA and CDR2 as YNFKEQ. CDR3 amino acids: CASSPRLGGRVDTGELFF. CDR3 in DNA: TGTGCCAGCAGCCCTCGATTAGGCGGGAGGGTCGACACCGGGGAGCTGTTTTTT.

The rearrangement links TRBV9 to TRBJ2-3, with D unresolved. This CDR3 contains 16 residues. Germline V gene lookup returns CDR1 SGDLS and CDR2 YYNGEE. The V end lost 0 bases, the J end lost 0 bases, and 11 bases lay between the germline ends. CDR3 region: CASSVGMTTSTDTQYF. The CDR3 DNA is TGTGCCAGCAGCGTAGGAATGACGACTAGCACAGATACGCAGTATTTT.

This clonotype appeared a few times. The DNA for the CDR3 is TGTGCCAGCAGTATCCTAGCGGGAGGGCCCTACAATGAGCAGTTCTTC. Translating it yields CASSILAGGPYNEQFF. The chain combines TRBV11-2 with TRBJ2-1; 12 bases agree with TRBD2. The germline V gene encodes CDR1 SGHAT and CDR2 FQNNGV. The CDR3 runs 16 residues. V trimming: 6 bases; J trimming: 2 bases; junction bases outside the gene matches: 5.

The V call is TRBV7-8, the J call TRBJ2-1; no reliable D call. The J call could be wrong; TRBJ2-7 is a better fit for the DNA end. CDR3 length: 17 residues. From germline, CDR1 is SGHVS and CDR2 FQNEAQ. CDR3 loop: CASSYQPPPDGYNEQYF. The DNA for the CDR3 is TGTGCCAGCAGCTATCAACCGCCCCCCGACGGCTACAATGAGCAGTACTTC.

This clonotype turned up a few times. J is TRBJ2-1 and V is TRBV10-3; D is perhaps TRBD1 or TRBD2 (6 bases each). Germline assignment: CDR1 ENHRY and CDR2 SYGVKD. The V end lost 3 bases, the J end lost 0 bases, and 18 bases lay between the germline ends. This CDR3 region has 18 residues. The CDR3 protein is CAISEKPVGGPSYNEQFF. CDR3 coding DNA: TGTGCCATCAGTGAAAAACCGGTGGGGGGCCCCTCCTACAATGAGCAGTTCTTC.

This clonotype was counted only a few times. The chain joins TRBV9 to TRBJ2-1; 9 bases are shared with TRBD2. The CDR3 is 17 amino acids. In germline, CDR1 is SGDLS, CDR2 YYNGEE. J lost 2 bases, V lost 3 bases, and 9 bases had no gene match. The CDR3 sequence is CASSGGIAGETYNEQFF. In DNA form, the CDR3 reads TGTGCCAGCAGCGGGGGTATAGCGGGGGAGACCTACAATGAGCAGTTCTTC.

The chain joins TRBV28 to TRBJ2-7, with D possibly being TRBD1 or TRBD2 (5 bases each). Germline lookup yields CDR1 MDHEN and CDR2 SYDVKM. The V end lost 7 bases, the J end lost 6 bases, and 13 bases lay between the germline ends. The CDR3 loop spans 12 amino acids. The CDR3 coding sequence is TGTGCCAGCAATTTCGGGGCACTCGAGCAGTACTTC. It is translated as CASNFGALEQYF. Using reference TRBV28 and TRBJ2-7 for the parts outside the CDR3, the full variable domain is DVKVTQSSRYLVKRTGEKVFLECVQDMDHENMFWYRQDPGLGLRLIYFSYDVKMKEKGDIPEGYSVSREKKERFSLILESASTNQTSMYLCASNFGALEQYFGPGTRLTVT.

This clonotype appeared a few times. The J gene is TRBJ2-3, the V gene TRBV25-1; 7 bases agree with TRBD2. Looked up from germline, CDR1 is MGHDK and CDR2 is SYGVNS. This CDR3 spans 15 amino acids. With V trimmed by 2 bases and J by 14 bases, 16 bases remained unmatched. CDR3 coding DNA: TGTGCCAGCAGTGAACACCACCTGGGACTATCACCGGCGTATTTT. Translation: CASSEHHLGLSPAYF.

This clonotype was recorded once. The chain combines TRBV4-1 with TRBJ1-2; D possibly corresponds to TRBD1 (5 bases). CDR1 MGHRA and CDR2 YSYEKL come from the germline V gene. The CDR3 is made up of 17 amino acids. The ends were cut back, 6 bases at V and 4 bases at J, with 24 bases in the middle. The CDR3 nucleotides are TGCGCCAGCAGTCCAAGCCAAGGGAGGGGTCGCGGCTATGGCTACACCTTC. Protein sequence: CASSPSQGRGRGYGYTF.

This sequence joins TRBV5-5 and TRBJ2-5, with D uncertain. Germline lookup yields CDR1 SGHKS and CDR2 YYEKEE (reference sequence). The CDR3 has 14 residues. Trimming shortened V by 1 base and J by 1 base, and 8 bases separated the two germline ends. The CDR3 loop is CASSLTRPQETQYF. CDR3 in DNA: TGTGCCAGCAGCTTGACACGGCCCCAAGAGACCCAGTACTTC.

CDR3 bases: TGTGCCAGCTCACCATTGAGCGGGAGCGGATACGAGCAGTACTTC. Encoded protein: CASSPLSGSGYEQYF. The J gene is TRBJ2-7, the V gene TRBV18, with 8 positions matching TRBD2. Trimming cost V 2 bases and J 4 bases; bases outside gene matches: 7. The germline gives CDR1 KGHSH, CDR2 LQKENI. The CDR3 is 15 residues long.

The chain is built from TRBV5-6 and TRBJ2-5; maybe TRBD2 (5 bases). V was cut by 0 bases and J by 2 bases, with 14 bases left in between. The CDR3 covers 16 residues. The germline CDR1 and CDR2 sequences are SGHDT and YYEEEE. Written as DNA, the CDR3 is TGTGCCAGCAGCTTGGTGTGGGAGACTCATCAAGAGACCCAGTACTTC. Translated: CASSLVWETHQETQYF.

This clonotype was found a few times. This chain joins TRBV7-8 and TRBJ2-1; D possibly corresponds to TRBD2 (6 bases). This CDR3 is 18 amino acids long. With 3 bases removed from V and 1 base from J, the gap between germline ends came to 19 bases. Per the germline V gene, CDR1 is SGHVS and CDR2 is FQNEAQ. The CDR3 nucleotides are TGTGCCAGCAGCTTTACTACAGCGGGCCCTGCTTCCTACAATGAGCAGTTCTTC. Translation gives CASSFTTAGPASYNEQFF.